Listed below are T cell receptor beta chains from one sample, sequenced in a study of T cells in Graves' hyperthyroidism and ophthalmopathy. TCRdb re-derived calls from the multiplex PCR reads in MiXCR, one entry per CDR3 protein. The sample holds roughly 200,000 distinct CDR3 sequences, around 17% seen once. The sample comprised blood. The receptors here all came from a woman aged 50 to 60 with Graves' hyperthyroidism. The CDR3 runs from the conserved cysteine through the conserved F or W. Clone size is shown for a subset of rows, as once, few, many or a class of expanded clone.

>TRBV3-1|TRBJ2-7|.
CASSRGFGVWWNYEQYF
>TRBV19|TRBJ1-5|.
CVSSIGSTGFGNQPQHF
>TRBV27|TRBJ2-5|many
CASRLPGQETQYF
>TRBV7-3|TRBJ2-1|.
CASSLIFGEYNEQFF
>TRBV29-1|TRBJ2-7|.
CSVVATGTSPYEQYF
>TRBV15|TRBJ1-5|.
CATSRTRAGGPGNQPQHF
>TRBV28|TRBJ1-5|.
CASSLQGAPSNQPQHF
>TRBV5-1|TRBJ1-3|few
CASSLGRTAVSGNTIYF
>TRBV20-1|TRBJ2-3|many
CSARGSWGTSRADTQYF
>TRBV4-2|TRBJ1-4|.
CASSPRQRNEKLFF
>TRBV10-3|TRBJ1-2|.
CAIGGTGDYGYTF
>TRBV6-1|TRBJ1-1|many
CASRQAGGVAFF
>TRBV19|TRBJ2-1|few
CASSSRERGYVEQFF
>TRBV29-1|TRBJ1-5|.
CSVNQGADQPQHF